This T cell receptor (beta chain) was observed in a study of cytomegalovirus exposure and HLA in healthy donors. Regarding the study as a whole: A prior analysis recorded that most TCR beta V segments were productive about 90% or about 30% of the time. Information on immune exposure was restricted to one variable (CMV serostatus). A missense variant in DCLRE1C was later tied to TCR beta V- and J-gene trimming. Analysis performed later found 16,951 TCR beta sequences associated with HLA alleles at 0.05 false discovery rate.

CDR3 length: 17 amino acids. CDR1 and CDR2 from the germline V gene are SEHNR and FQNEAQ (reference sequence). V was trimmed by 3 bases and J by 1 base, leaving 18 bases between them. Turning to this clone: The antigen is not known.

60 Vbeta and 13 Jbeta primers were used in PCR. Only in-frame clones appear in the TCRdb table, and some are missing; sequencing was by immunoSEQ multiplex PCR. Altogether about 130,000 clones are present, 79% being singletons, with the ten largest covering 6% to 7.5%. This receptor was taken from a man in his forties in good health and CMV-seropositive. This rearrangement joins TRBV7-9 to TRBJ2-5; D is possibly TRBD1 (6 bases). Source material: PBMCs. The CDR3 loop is CASSFYPGVPPQETQYF. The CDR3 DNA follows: TGTGCCAGCAGCTTTTACCCAGGGGTCCCTCCCCAAGAGACCCAGTACTTC.